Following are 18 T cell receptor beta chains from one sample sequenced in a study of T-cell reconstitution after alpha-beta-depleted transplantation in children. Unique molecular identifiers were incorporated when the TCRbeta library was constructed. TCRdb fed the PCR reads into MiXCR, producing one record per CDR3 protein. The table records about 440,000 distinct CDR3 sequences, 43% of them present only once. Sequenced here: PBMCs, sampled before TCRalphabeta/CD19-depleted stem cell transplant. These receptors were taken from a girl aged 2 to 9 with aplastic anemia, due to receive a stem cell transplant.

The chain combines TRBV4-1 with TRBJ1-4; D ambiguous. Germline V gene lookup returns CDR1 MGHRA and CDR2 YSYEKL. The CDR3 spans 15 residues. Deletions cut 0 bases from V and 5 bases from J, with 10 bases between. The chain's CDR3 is CASSQDPTENEKLFF. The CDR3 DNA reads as TGCGCCAGCAGCCAAGATCCCACGGAAAATGAAAAACTGTTTTTT.

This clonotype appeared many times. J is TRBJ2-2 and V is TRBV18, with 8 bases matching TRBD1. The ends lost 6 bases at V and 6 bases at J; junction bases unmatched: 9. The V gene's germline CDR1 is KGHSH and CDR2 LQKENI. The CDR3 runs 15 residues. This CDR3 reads CASSQGAQASGELFF. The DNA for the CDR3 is TGTGCCAGCTCGCAGGGGGCGCAGGCGTCCGGGGAGCTGTTTTTT.

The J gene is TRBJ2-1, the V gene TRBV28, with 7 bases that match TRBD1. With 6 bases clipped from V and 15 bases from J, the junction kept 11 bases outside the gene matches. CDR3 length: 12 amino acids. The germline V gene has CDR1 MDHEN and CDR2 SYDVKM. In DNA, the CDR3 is TGTGCCAGCAGCCCCGGGACAGCCATTTGGTTCTTC. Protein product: CASSPGTAIWFF.

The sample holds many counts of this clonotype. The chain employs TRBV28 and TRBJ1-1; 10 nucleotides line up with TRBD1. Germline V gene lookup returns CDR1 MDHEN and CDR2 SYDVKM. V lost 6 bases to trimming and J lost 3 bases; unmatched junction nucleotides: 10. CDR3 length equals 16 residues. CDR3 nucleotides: TGTGCCAGCAGACACTCGACAGGGGGCAAGGACACTGAAGCTTTCTTT. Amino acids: CASRHSTGGKDTEAFF.

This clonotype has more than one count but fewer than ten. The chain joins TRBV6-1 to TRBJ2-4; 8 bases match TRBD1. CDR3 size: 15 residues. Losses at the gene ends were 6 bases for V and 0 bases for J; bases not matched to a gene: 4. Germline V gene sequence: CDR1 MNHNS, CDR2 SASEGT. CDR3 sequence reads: CASRAQGVAKNIQYF. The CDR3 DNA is TGTGCCAGCAGAGCACAGGGGGTAGCCAAAAACATTCAGTACTTC.

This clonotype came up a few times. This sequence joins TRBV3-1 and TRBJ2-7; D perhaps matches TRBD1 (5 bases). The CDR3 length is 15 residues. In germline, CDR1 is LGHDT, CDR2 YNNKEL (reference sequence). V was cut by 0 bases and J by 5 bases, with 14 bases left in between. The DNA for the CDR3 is TGTGCCAGCAGCCAAGATGGTAGGGGTGTCGACGAGCAGTACTTC. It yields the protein CASSQDGRGVDEQYF.

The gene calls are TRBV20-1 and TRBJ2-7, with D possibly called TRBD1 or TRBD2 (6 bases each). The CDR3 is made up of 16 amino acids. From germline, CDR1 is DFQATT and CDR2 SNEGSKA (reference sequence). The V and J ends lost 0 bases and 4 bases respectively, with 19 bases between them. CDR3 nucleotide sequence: TGCAGTGCTAGAGAGGCCGCGAGGGGGGCCGGGTACGAGCAGTACTTC. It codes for CSAREAARGAGYEQYF.

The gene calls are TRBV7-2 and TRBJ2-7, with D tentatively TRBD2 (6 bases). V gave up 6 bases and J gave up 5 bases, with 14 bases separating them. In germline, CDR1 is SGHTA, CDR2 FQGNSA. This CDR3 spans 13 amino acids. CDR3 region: CASSSVGRNEQYF. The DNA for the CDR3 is TGTGCCAGCAGTTCGGTGGGGAGGAACGAGCAGTACTTC.

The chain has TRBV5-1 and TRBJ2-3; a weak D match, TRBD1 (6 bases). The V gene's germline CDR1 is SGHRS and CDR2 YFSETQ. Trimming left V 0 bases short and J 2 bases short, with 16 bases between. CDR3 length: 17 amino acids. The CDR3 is CASSLAGSGAITDTQYF. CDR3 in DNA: TGCGCCAGCAGCTTGGCTGGGTCAGGGGCCATCACAGATACGCAGTATTTT.

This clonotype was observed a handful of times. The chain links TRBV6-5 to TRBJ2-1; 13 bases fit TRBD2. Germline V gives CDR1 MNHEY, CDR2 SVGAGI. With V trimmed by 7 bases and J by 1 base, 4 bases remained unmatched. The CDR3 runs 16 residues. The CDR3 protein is CASMGLAGLSYNEQFF. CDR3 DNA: TGTGCCAGCATGGGACTAGCGGGGCTGTCCTACAATGAGCAGTTCTTC.

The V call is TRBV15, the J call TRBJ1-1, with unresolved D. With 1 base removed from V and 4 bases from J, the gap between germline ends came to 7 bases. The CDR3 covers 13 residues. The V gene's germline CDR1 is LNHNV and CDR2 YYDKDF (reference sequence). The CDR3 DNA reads TGTGCCACCAGCAGAGGGTCCGCCACTGAAGCTTTCTTT. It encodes CATSRGSATEAFF.

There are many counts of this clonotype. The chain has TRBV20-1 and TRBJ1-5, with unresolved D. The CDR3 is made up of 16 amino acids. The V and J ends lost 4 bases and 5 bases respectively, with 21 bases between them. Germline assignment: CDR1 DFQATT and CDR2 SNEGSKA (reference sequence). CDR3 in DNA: TGCAGTGCTACCCCCGCTCGGGGAATAGGTGATCAGCCCCAGCATTTT. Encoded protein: CSATPARGIGDQPQHF.

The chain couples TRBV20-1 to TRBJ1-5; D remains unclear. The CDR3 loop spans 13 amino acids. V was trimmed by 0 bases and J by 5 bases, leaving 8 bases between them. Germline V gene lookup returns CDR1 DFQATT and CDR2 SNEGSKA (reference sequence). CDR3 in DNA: TGCAGTGCTAGAGATTGGAGAGATCAGCCCCAGCATTTT. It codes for CSARDWRDQPQHF.

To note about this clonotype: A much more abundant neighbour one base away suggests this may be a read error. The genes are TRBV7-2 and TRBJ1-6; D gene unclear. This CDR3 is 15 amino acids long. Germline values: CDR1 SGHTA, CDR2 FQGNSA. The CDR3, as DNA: TGTGCCAACAGCTTAGAGCGGGCCGGGAATTCACCCCTCCACTTT. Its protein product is CANSLERAGNSPLHF.

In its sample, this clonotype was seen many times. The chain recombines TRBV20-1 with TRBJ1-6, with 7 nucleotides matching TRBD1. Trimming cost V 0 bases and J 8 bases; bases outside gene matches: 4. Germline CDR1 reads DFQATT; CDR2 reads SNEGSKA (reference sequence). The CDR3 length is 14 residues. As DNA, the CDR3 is TGCAGTGCTAGAGATCCAGGGGGATATTCACCCCTCCACTTT. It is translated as CSARDPGGYSPLHF.

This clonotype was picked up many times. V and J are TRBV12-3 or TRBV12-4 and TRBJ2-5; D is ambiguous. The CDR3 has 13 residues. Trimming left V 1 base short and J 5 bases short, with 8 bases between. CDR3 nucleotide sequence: TGTGCCAGCAGTTTAGGGGTATGGGAGACCCAGTACTTC. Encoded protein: CASSLGVWETQYF.

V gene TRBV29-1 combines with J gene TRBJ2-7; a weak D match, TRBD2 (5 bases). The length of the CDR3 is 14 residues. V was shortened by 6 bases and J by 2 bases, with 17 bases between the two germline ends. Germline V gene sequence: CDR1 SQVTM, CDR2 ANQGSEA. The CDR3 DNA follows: TGCAGCGTAGTCACTAGATCCCTAACCTACGAGCAGTACTTC. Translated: CSVVTRSLTYEQYF.

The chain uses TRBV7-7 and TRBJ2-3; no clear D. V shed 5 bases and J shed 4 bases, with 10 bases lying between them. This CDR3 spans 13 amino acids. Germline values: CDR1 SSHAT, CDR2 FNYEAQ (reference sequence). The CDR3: CASSTSRADTQYF. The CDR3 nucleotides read TGTGCCAGCAGCACGTCAAGGGCAGATACGCAGTATTTT.